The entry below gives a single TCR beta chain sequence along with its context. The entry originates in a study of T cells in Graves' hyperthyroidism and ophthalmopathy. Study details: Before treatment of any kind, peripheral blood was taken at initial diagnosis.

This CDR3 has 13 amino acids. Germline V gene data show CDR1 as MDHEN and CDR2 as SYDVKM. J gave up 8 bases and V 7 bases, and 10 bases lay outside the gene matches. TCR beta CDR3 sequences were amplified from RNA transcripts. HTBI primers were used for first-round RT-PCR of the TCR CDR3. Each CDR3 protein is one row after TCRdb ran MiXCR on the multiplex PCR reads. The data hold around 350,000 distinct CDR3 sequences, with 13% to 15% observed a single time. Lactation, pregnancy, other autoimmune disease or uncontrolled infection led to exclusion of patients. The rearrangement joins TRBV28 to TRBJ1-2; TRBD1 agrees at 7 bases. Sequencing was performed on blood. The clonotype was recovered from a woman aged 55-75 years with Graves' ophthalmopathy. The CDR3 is CASIDREDMGYTF. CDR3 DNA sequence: TGTGCCAGCATCGACAGGGAGGATATGGGCTACACCTTC.